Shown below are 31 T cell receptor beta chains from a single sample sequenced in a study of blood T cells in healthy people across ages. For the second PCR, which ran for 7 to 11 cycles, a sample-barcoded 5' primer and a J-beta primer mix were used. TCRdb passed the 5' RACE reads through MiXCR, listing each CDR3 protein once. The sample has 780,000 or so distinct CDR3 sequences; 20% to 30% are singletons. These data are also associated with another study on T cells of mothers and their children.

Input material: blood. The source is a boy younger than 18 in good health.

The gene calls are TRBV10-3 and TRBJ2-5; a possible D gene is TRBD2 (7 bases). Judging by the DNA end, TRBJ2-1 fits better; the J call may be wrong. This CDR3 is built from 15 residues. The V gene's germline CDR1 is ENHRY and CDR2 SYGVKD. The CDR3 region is CAIREDGGLYNEQFF. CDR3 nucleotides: TGTGCCATCCGGGAAGACGGGGGGCTCTACAATGAGCAGTTCTTC.

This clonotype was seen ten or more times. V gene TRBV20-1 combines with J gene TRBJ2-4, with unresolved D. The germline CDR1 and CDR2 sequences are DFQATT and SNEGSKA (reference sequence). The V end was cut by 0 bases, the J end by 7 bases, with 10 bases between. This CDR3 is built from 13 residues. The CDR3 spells CSARDPQLNIQYF. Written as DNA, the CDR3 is TGCAGTGCTAGAGACCCCCAATTGAACATTCAGTACTTC.

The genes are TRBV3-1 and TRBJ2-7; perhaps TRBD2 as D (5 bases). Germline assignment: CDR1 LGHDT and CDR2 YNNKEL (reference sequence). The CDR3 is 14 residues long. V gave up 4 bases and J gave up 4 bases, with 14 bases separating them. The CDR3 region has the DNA TGTGCCAGCAGCCCGGGGAGCCCTTTTTACGAGCAGTACTTC. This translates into CASSPGSPFYEQYF.

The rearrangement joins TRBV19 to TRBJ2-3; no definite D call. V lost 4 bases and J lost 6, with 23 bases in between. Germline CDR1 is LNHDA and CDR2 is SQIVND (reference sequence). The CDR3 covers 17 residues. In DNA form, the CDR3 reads TGTGCCAGTAGTAACCCCGAGGCAGGTTTGCGTTCCGATACGCAGTATTTT. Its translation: CASSNPEAGLRSDTQYF.

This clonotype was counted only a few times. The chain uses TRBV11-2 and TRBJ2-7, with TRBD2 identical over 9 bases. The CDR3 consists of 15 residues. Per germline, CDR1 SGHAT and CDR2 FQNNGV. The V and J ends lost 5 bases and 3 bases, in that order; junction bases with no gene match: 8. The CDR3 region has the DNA TGTGCCAGCAGCCCTGGTAGCGGGAGTCGCTACGAGCAGTACTTC. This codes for CASSPGSGSRYEQYF.

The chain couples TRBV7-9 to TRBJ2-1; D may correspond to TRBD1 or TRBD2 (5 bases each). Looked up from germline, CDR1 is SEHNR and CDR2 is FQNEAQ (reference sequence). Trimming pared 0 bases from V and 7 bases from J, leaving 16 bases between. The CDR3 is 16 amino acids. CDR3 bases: TGTGCCAGCAGCTTAGCGGGGTTAGGGACCGGGAATGAGCAGTTCTTC. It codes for CASSLAGLGTGNEQFF.

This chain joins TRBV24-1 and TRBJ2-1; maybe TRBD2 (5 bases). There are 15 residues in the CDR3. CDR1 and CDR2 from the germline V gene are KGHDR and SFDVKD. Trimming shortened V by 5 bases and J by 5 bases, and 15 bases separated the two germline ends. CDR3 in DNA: TGTGCCACCAGTGGGGTCCTTGGAGGACACAATGAGCAGTTCTTC. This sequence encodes CATSGVLGGHNEQFF.

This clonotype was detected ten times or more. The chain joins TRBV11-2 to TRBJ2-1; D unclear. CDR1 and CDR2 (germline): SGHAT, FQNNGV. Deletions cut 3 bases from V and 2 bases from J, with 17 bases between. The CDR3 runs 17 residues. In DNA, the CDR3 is TGTGCCAGCAGCTTTGTTGGGATAGTAGGAACCTACAATGAGCAGTTCTTC. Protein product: CASSFVGIVGTYNEQFF.

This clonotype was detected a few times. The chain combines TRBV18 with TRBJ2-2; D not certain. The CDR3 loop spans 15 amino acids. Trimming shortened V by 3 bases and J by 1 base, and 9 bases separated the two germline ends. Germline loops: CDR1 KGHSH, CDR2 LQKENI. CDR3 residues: CASSPREGNTGELFF. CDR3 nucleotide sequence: TGTGCCAGCTCACCTAGAGAAGGGAACACCGGGGAGCTGTTTTTT.

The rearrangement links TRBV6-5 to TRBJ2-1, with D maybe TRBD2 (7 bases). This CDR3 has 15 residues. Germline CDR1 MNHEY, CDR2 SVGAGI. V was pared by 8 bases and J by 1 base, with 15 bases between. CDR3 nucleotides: TGTGCCAGCGGACGGGGGGCGAGGTCCTACAATGAGCAGTTCTTC. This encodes CASGRGARSYNEQFF.

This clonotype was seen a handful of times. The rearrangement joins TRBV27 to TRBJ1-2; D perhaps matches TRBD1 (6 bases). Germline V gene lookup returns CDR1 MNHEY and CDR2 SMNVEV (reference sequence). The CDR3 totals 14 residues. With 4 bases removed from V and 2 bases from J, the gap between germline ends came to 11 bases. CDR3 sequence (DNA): TGTGCCAGCAGTTGGACAGCCAAAAACTATGGCTACACCTTC. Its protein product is CASSWTAKNYGYTF.

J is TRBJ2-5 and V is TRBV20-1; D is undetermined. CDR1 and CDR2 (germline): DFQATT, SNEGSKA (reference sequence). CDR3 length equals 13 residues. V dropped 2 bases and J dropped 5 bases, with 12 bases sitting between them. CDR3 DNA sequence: TGCAGTGCTAGACTTCCCGGTGGGGAGACCCAGTACTTC. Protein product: CSARLPGGETQYF.

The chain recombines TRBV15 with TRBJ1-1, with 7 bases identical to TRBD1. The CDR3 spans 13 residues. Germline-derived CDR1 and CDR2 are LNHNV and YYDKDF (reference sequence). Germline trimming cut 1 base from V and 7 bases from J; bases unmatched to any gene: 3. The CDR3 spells CATSRVGQLEAFF. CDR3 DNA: TGTGCCACCAGCAGAGTGGGACAGCTTGAAGCTTTCTTT.

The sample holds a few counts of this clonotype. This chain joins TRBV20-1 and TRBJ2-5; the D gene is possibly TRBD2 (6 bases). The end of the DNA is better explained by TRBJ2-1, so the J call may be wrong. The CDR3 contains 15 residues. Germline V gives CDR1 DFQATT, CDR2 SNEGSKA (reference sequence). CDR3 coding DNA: TGCAGTGCTAGGCAAACCCGGGAGACCTACAATGAGCAGTTCTTC. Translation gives CSARQTRETYNEQFF.

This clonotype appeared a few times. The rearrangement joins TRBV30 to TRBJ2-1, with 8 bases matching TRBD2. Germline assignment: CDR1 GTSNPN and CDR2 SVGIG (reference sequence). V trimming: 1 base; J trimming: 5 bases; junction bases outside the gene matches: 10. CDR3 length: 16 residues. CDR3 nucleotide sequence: TGTGCCTGGAGTGCCCGGCGTGCGGGGGGAAACAATGAGCAGTTCTTC. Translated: CAWSARRAGGNNEQFF.

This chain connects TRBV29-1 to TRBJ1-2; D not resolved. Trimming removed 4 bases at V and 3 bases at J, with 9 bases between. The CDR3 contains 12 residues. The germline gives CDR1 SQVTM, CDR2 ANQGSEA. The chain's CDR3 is CSVVGGYYGYTF. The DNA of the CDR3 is TGCAGCGTTGTCGGAGGGTACTATGGCTACACCTTC.

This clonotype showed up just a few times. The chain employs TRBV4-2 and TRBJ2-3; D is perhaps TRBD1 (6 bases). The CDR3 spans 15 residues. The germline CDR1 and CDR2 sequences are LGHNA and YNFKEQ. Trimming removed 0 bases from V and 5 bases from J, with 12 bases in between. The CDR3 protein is CASSQEAGAKDTQYF. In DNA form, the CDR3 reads TGTGCCAGCAGCCAAGAGGCAGGGGCGAAAGATACGCAGTATTTT.

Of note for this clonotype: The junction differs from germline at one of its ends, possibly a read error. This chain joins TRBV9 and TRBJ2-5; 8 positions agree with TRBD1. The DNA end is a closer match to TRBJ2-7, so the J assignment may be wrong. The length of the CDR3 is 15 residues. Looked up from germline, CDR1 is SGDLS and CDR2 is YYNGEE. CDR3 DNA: TGTGCCAGCGGCGTCGGACAGGGAACAGTGGTCGAGCAGTACTTC. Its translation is CASGVGQGTVVEQYF.

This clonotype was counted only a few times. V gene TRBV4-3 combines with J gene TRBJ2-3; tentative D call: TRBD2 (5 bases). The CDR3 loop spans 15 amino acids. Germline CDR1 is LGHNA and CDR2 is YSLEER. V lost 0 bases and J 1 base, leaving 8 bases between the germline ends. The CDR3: CASSQEAARTDTQYF. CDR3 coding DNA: TGCGCCAGCAGCCAAGAAGCGGCCCGCACAGATACGCAGTATTTT.

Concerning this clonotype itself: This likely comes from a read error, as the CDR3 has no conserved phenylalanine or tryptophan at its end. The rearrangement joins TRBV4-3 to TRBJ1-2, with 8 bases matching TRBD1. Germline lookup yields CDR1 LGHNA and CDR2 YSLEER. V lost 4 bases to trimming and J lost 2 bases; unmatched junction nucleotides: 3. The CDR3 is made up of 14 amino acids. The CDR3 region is CASSRRTGNYGYTL. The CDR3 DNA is TGCGCCAGCAGCCGCAGGACAGGGAACTATGGCTACACCTTG.

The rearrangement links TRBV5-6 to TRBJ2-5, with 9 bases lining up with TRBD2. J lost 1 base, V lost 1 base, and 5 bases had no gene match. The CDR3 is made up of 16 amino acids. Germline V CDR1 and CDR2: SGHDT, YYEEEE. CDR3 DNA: TGTGCCAGCAGCTTGTTCGGGACTAGCCGCCAAGAGACCCAGTACTTC. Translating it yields CASSLFGTSRQETQYF.

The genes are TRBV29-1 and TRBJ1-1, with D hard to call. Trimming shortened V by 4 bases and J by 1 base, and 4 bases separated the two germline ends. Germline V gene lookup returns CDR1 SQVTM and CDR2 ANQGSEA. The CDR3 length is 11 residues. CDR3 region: CSVVPNTEAFF. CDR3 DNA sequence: TGCAGCGTTGTGCCGAACACTGAAGCTTTCTTT.

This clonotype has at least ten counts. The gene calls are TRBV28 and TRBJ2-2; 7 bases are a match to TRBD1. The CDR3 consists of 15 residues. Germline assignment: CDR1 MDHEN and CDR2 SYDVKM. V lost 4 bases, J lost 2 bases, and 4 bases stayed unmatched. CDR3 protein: CASSSGTANTGELFF. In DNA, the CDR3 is TGTGCCAGCAGTTCCGGGACAGCTAACACCGGGGAGCTGTTTTTT.

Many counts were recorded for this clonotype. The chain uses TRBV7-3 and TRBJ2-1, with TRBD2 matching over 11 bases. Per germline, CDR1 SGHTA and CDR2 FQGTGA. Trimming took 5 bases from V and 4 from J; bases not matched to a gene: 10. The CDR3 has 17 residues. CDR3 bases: TGTGCCAGCAGCAAACCCGGGACTAGCGGTGATTACAATGAGCAGTTCTTC. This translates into CASSKPGTSGDYNEQFF.

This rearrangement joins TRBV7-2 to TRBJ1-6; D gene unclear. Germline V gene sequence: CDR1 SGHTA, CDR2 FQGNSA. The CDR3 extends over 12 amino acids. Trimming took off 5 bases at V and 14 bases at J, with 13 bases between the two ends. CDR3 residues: CASSQDRGSLHF. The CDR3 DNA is TGTGCCAGCAGCCAAGATCGGGGTTCCCTCCACTTT.

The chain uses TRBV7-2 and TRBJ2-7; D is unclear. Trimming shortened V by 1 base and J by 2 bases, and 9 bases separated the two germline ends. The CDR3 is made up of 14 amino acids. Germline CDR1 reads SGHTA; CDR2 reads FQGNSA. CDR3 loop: CASSLGVAAYEQYF. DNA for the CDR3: TGTGCCAGCAGCTTAGGAGTGGCAGCCTACGAGCAGTACTTC.

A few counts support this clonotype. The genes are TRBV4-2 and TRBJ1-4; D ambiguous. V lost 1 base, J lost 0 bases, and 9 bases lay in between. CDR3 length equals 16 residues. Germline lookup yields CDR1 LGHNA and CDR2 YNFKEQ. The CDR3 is CASSQAGFATNEKLFF. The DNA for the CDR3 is TGTGCCAGCAGCCAAGCGGGCTTTGCAACTAATGAAAAACTGTTTTTT.

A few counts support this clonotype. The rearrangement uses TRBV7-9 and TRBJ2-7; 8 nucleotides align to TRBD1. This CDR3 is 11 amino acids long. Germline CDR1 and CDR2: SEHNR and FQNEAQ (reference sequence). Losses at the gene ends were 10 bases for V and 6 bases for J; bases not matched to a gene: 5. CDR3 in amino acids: CATGQGSEQYF. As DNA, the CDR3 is TGTGCCACTGGACAGGGTAGCGAGCAGTACTTC. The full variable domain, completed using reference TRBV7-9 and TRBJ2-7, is DTGVSQNPRHKITKRGQNVTFRCDPISEHNRLYWYRQTLGQGPEFLTYFQNEAQLEKSRLLSDRFSAERPKGSFSTLEIQRTEQGDSAMYLCATGQGSEQYFGPGTRLTVT.

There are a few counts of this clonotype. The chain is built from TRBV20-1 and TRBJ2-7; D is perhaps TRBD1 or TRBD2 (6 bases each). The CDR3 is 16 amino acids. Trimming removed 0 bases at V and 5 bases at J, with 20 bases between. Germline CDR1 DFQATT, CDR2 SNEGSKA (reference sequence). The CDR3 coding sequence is TGCAGTGCTAGAGATCTGGCTGAAGGGGGGCTGAACGAGCAGTACTTC. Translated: CSARDLAEGGLNEQYF.

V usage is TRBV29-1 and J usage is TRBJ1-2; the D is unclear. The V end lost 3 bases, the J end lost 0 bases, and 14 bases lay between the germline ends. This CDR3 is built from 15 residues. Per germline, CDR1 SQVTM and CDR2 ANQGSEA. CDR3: CSVDGMTDANYGYTF. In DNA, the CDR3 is TGCAGCGTTGATGGGATGACGGATGCTAACTATGGCTACACCTTC.

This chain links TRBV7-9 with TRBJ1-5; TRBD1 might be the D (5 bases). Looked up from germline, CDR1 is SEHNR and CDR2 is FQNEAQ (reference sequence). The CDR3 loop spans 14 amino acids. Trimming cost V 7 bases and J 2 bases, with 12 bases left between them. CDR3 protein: CASTRDGRNQPQHF. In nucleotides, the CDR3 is TGTGCCAGCACACGGGACGGTCGCAATCAGCCCCAGCATTTT.